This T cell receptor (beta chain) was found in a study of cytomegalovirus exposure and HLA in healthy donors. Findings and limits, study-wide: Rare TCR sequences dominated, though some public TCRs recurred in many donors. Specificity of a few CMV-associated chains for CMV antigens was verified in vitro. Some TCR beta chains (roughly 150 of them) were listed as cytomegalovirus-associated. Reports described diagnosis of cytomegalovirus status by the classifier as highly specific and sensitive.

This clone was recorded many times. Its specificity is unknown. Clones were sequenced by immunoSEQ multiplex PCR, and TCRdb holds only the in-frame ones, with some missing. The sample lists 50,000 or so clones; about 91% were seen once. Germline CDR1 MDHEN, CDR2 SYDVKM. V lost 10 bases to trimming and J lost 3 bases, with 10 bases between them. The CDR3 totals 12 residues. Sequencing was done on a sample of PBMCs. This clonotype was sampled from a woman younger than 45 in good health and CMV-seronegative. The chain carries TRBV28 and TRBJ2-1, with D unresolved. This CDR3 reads CATSPNYNEQFF. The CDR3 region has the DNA TGTGCCACATCCCCCAACTACAATGAGCAGTTCTTC.